The 17 T cell receptor beta chains below come from one sample, sequenced in a study of tumor and adjacent non-tumor tissue in lung cancer (dated 2018 in TCRdb). The method was multiplex PCR. TCRdb records Illumina HiSeq 2500 as the sequencer. Following protocols modified from ARM-PCR, the researchers constructed TCRbeta libraries through three rounds of nested PCR with primers (Table S4). Clones were called with MiXCR by TCRdb after fastp trimmed the public reads at Q25, and only in-frame beta chains were retained. Every entry covers one CDR3 protein and lists the most common genes and DNA from its rows. This sample holds 35,000 to 50,000 distinct CDR3 sequences; roughly 60% were observed only once. Of the sample, 45% falls within the top ten clones. RNA was extracted from bulk unsorted tissue and checked for quality with a NanoDrop ND-1000 and an Agilent 2100. For the normal lung samples, distant non-tumor tissue was collected more than 3 cm away from the tumor edge.

Sequencing used distant non-tumor lung tissue. The receptors derive from a man aged 45-65 years with non-small cell lung cancer.

Comments on this clonotype: One base away lies a much larger clone, so this may be a sequencing read error. The chain carries TRBV7-9 and TRBJ2-7, with TRBD1 matching 7 bases. The V gene end was trimmed by 0 bases and the J gene end by 3 bases; junction bases not matched to a gene: 8. Germline V gives CDR1 SEHNR, CDR2 FQNEAQ (reference sequence). The CDR3 consists of 16 residues. The CDR3 loop reads CASSLAWSGQNYEQYF. Written as DNA, the CDR3 is TGTGCCAGCAGCTTAGCCTGGTCGGGACAGAACTACGAGCAGTACTTC.

Note on this clonotype: A much larger clone differs from this one at a single base, so this may be a read error. CDR3 nucleotide sequence: TGCAGTGGGGACTGGGGGCACAATGCGCAGTTCTTC. Translating gives CSGDWGHNAQFF. The chain couples TRBV20-1 to TRBJ2-1, with D tentatively TRBD1 or TRBD2 (6 bases each). The CDR3 contains 12 residues. The germline gives CDR1 DFQATT, CDR2 SNEGSKA (reference sequence).

At least ten counts were recorded for this clonotype. The J gene is TRBJ2-2, the V gene TRBV12-3 or TRBV12-4; TRBD2 is a possible D gene (5 bases). V lost 6 bases to trimming and J lost 0 bases, with 17 bases between them. The CDR3 extends over 17 amino acids. The CDR3: CASSHSNRGTNTGELFF. For the CDR3, the DNA is TGTGCCAGCAGCCACTCGAATCGAGGGACGAACACCGGGGAGCTGTTTTTT.

V gene TRBV28 combines with J gene TRBJ2-3; D remains ambiguous. The CDR3 totals 13 residues. CDR1 is MDHEN and CDR2 is SYDVKM in the germline V gene. The V end lost 11 bases, the J end lost 4 bases, and 16 bases lay between the germline ends. The CDR3 nucleotides are TGTGCCGGCACTTTATTGTATGCAGATACGCAGTATTTT. As protein: CAGTLLYADTQYF. The full variable domain, its missing parts supplied by reference TRBV28 and TRBJ2-3, is DVKVTQSSRYLVKRTGEKVFLECVQDMDHENMFWYRQDPGLGLRLIYFSYDVKMKEKGDIPEGYSVSREKKERFSLILESASTNQTSMYLCAGTLLYADTQYFGPGTRLTVL.

This clonotype was observed a handful of times. The chain couples TRBV11-2 to TRBJ1-6; maybe TRBD1 (5 bases). There are 14 residues in the CDR3. With 8 bases removed from V and 9 bases from J, the gap between germline ends came to 17 bases. Germline assignment: CDR1 SGHAT and CDR2 FQNNGV. CDR3 nucleotide sequence: TGTGCCAGCGGCCCTACGACAGTTTCTTCACCCCTCCACTTT. Translated, it gives CASGPTTVSSPLHF.

The J gene is TRBJ2-3, the V gene TRBV29-1, with unresolved D. Trimming shortened V by 8 bases and J by 4 bases, and 13 bases separated the two germline ends. This CDR3 is 12 amino acids long. Germline-derived CDR1 and CDR2 are SQVTM and ANQGSEA. The CDR3 protein is CSSESDSDTQYF. CDR3 coding DNA: TGCAGCTCCGAATCTGACTCAGATACGCAGTATTTT.

This clonotype was counted at least ten times. The chain combines TRBV6-1 with TRBJ1-1; TRBD1 matches at 12 bases. V lost 5 bases to trimming and J lost 10 bases; unmatched junction nucleotides: 17. Germline assignment: CDR1 MNHNS and CDR2 SASEGT. There are 17 residues in the CDR3. The CDR3 nucleotides read TGTGCCAGCAGTCTTAAACGTCCCGGGACAGGGGGCATCGCAGCTTTCTTT. Amino acids: CASSLKRPGTGGIAAFF.

Worth noting for this clonotype: At one of its ends the junction is not consistent with the germline gene, which may arise from a read error. The chain uses TRBV12-3 or TRBV12-4 and TRBJ1-1, with no clear D. The CDR3 runs to 14 residues. As DNA, the CDR3 is TGTGCCGGCAGTCCCCAGAGGGTAAGGACTGAAGCTTTCTTT. Encoded protein: CAGSPQRVRTEAFF.

With regard to this clonotype: A much larger clone lies one base from this, so it may be a read error. This chain joins TRBV6-1 and TRBJ2-5; D ambiguous. Germline V gene sequence: CDR1 MNHNS, CDR2 SASEGT. The CDR3 is 15 amino acids. The CDR3 here is CTSSETPAPHETQYF. CDR3 in DNA: TGTACCAGCAGTGAAACCCCAGCGCCTCACGAGACCCAGTACTTC.

Points on this clonotype: Just one base apart from a much larger clone, this may be a read error. V and J are TRBV28 and TRBJ2-1, with D possibly being TRBD1 (5 bases). The CDR3 has 18 residues. CDR1 is MDHEN and CDR2 is SYDVKM in the germline V gene. CDR3 amino acids: CASRLGLLGVTSYNEQFF. In nucleotides, the CDR3 is TGTGCCAGCCGTTTAGGTCTTCTAGGGGTAACGTCCTACAATGAGCAGTTCTTC.

As to this clonotype: One end of the junction varies from germline; a read error may be responsible. The chain links TRBV5-5 to TRBJ1-4; D is unresolved. This CDR3 comprises 15 residues. The germline CDR1 and CDR2 sequences are SGHKS and YYEKEE (reference sequence). CDR3 loop: CASSLAGNLNEKLLF. Here the CDR3 DNA reads TGTGCCAGCAGCTTGGCTGGGAATCTCAATGAAAAACTGCTTTTT.

The chain combines TRBV11-1 with TRBJ2-1; 9 nucleotides agree with TRBD2. This CDR3 spans 15 amino acids. Looked up from germline, CDR1 is SGHAT and CDR2 is FQDESV (reference sequence). Unmatched junction bases numbered 14, after V lost 4 bases and J lost 13 bases. The CDR3 DNA reads as TGTGCCAGCAGCTCAACTAGCGGGTCCTACAGTGAACAGTTCTTC. It translates to CASSSTSGSYSEQFF.

V and J are TRBV11-2 and TRBJ2-1; D may match TRBD1 or TRBD2 (5 bases each). CDR3 size: 14 residues. The germline V gene encodes CDR1 SGHAT and CDR2 FQNNGV. Trimming pared 2 bases from V and 7 bases from J, leaving 12 bases between. DNA of the CDR3: TGTGCCAGCAGCTTAATCCGTGGGGGTAATGAGCAGTTCTTC. This sequence encodes CASSLIRGGNEQFF.

This clonotype was observed many times. The genes are TRBV4-1 and TRBJ2-4; a weak D match, TRBD2 (5 bases). V was cut by 3 bases and J by 1 base, with 16 bases left in between. Germline assignment: CDR1 MGHRA and CDR2 YSYEKL. This CDR3 region has 17 residues. The CDR3 loop is CASSHPGGYGAKNIQYF. The CDR3 coding sequence is TGCGCCAGCAGCCACCCTGGAGGCTATGGGGCCAAAAACATTCAGTACTTC.

The rearrangement joins TRBV2 to TRBJ2-3; tentative D call: TRBD2 (5 bases). Trimming took off 4 bases at V and 3 bases at J, with 14 bases between the two ends. The CDR3 consists of 15 residues. CDR1 and CDR2 from the germline V gene are SNHLY and FYNNEI. CDR3: CASSAGISSTDTQYF. The DNA for the CDR3 is TGTGCCAGCAGTGCCGGGATTAGCAGTACAGATACGCAGTATTTT.

The chain links TRBV29-1 to TRBJ2-1, with D perhaps matching TRBD1 or TRBD2 (5 bases each). The CDR3 is 13 amino acids. V gave up 7 bases and J gave up 8 bases, with 18 bases separating them. Germline CDR1 SQVTM, CDR2 ANQGSEA. CDR3 bases: TGCAGCGCCTCAGAGGGGCTCAACGATGAGCAGTTCTTC. Amino acid sequence: CSASEGLNDEQFF.

This clonotype came up many times. The V call is TRBV12-5, the J call TRBJ2-1, with 13 bases identical to TRBD2. Germline V gene data show CDR1 as LGHNT and CDR2 as FRNRAP. V shed 0 bases and J 0 bases; nucleotides not matched to a gene: 8. The CDR3 runs to 20 residues. The CDR3 loop is CASGLVLWTSGSSSYNEQFF. CDR3 bases: TGTGCTAGTGGTTTGGTACTGTGGACTAGCGGGAGTAGCTCCTACAATGAGCAGTTCTTC.